Listed below are T cell receptor beta chains from one sample, sequenced in a study of siplizumab effects on memory and regulatory T cells. Sequenced by immunoSEQ multiplex PCR; TCRdb stores in-frame clones only, minus some. The data contain tens of thousands of clones, approximately 93% of them singletons. The sample comprised CD8+ T cells sorted from blood. These TCRs come from a human donor in good health. Both conserved end residues are part of each CDR3. D genes are given only for firm matches. Not all rows give a size; the values are once, few, many and, for expanded clones, a class.

d_call: NA
clone_size: NA
v_call: TRBV4-1
j_call: TRBJ1-1
cdr3_aa: CASSQNSDMNTEAFF
cdr3_nt: TGCGCCAGCAGCCAAAACAGCGACATGAACACTGAAGCTTTCTTT

d_call: NA
clone_size: NA
v_call: TRBV4-1
j_call: TRBJ2-5
cdr3_aa: CASSQVGTETQYF
cdr3_nt: TGCGCCAGCAGCCAAGTAGGGACCGAGACCCAGTACTTC

d_call: TRBD1
clone_size: NA
v_call: TRBV9
j_call: TRBJ1-2
cdr3_aa: CASSSGQGIYGYTF
cdr3_nt: TGTGCCAGCAGCTCCGGACAGGGGATCTATGGCTACACCTTC

d_call: TRBD2
clone_size: NA
v_call: TRBV7-7
j_call: TRBJ2-1
cdr3_aa: CASSWASGSNEQFF
cdr3_nt: TGTGCTAGCAGCTGGGCTAGCGGGAGTAATGAGCAGTTCTTC

d_call: TRBD1
clone_size: NA
v_call: TRBV6-5
j_call: TRBJ1-5
cdr3_aa: CASRLTGTNQPQHF
cdr3_nt: TGTGCCAGCAGATTGACAGGGACCAATCAGCCCCAGCATTTT

d_call: TRBD1
clone_size: NA
v_call: TRBV4-1
j_call: TRBJ1-6
cdr3_aa: CASSQETGGMRSPLHF
cdr3_nt: TGCGCCAGCAGCCAAGAAACAGGGGGCATGCGGTCACCCCTCCACTTT

d_call: NA
clone_size: NA
v_call: TRBV4-1
j_call: TRBJ2-2
cdr3_aa: CASSLQGGGELFF
cdr3_nt: TGCGCCAGCAGCCTACAGGGTGGCGGGGAGCTGTTTTTT

d_call: TRBD2
clone_size: once
v_call: TRBV4-1
j_call: TRBJ2-1
cdr3_aa: CASSQDGTSGSSVNEQFF
cdr3_nt: TGCGCCAGCAGCCAAGACGGGACTAGCGGGAGTTCGGTCAATGAGCAGTTCTTC

d_call: TRBD2
clone_size: NA
v_call: TRBV7-9
j_call: TRBJ2-3
cdr3_aa: CAGRAGGGDTQYF
cdr3_nt: TGTGCCGGCAGGGCGGGAGGAGGAGATACGCAGTATTTT

d_call: NA
clone_size: NA
v_call: TRBV5-8
j_call: TRBJ2-2
cdr3_aa: CASSLVSGNTGELFF
cdr3_nt: TGTGCCAGCAGCTTGGTCTCGGGGAACACCGGGGAGCTGTTTTTT

d_call: NA
clone_size: NA
v_call: TRBV5-1
j_call: TRBJ2-1
cdr3_aa: CASREQGNNEQFF
cdr3_nt: TGCGCCAGCAGGGAACAGGGCAACAATGAGCAGTTCTTC

d_call: TRBD2
clone_size: NA
v_call: TRBV28
j_call: TRBJ2-5
cdr3_aa: CASSPGTSGQETQYF
cdr3_nt: TGTGCCAGCAGTCCGGGGACTAGCGGGCAAGAGACCCAGTACTTC

d_call: NA
clone_size: NA
v_call: TRBV6-6
j_call: TRBJ2-2
cdr3_aa: CASSFTGELFF
cdr3_nt: TGTGCCAGCAGTTTCACCGGGGAGCTGTTTTTT

d_call: TRBD1
clone_size: NA
v_call: TRBV7-3
j_call: TRBJ2-3
cdr3_aa: CASSPGTGGIDTQYF
cdr3_nt: TGTGCCAGCAGCCCCGGGACAGGGGGCATCGATACGCAGTATTTT

d_call: NA
clone_size: NA
v_call: TRBV27
j_call: TRBJ1-1
cdr3_aa: CASSLDQFTEAFF
cdr3_nt: TGTGCCAGCAGTTTGGATCAGTTCACTGAAGCTTTCTTT

d_call: NA
clone_size: NA
v_call: TRBV21-1
j_call: TRBJ2-1
cdr3_aa: CASSKDHRVLYNEQFF
cdr3_nt: TGTGCCAGCAGCAAAGACCACAGGGTGCTCTACAATGAGCAGTTCTTC

d_call: TRBD1
clone_size: NA
v_call: TRBV10-3
j_call: TRBJ2-7
cdr3_aa: CAISDGQVPYEQYF
cdr3_nt: TGTGCCATCAGCGACGGACAGGTCCCCTACGAGCAGTACTTC

d_call: NA
clone_size: NA
v_call: TRBV5-6
j_call: TRBJ1-5
cdr3_aa: CASSLWGSQPQHF
cdr3_nt: TGTGCCAGCAGCTTGTGGGGTTCCCAGCCCCAGCATTTT

d_call: TRBD1
clone_size: NA
v_call: TRBV9
j_call: TRBJ1-1
cdr3_aa: CASSTQPDRANTEAFF
cdr3_nt: TGTGCCAGCAGCACACAGCCGGACAGGGCGAACACTGAAGCTTTCTTT

d_call: TRBD1
clone_size: NA
v_call: TRBV7-9
j_call: TRBJ2-2
cdr3_aa: CASSPNSAGGATGELFF
cdr3_nt: TGTGCCAGCAGCCCGAATTCGGCAGGGGGCGCAACCGGGGAGCTGTTTTTT

d_call: NA
clone_size: NA
v_call: TRBV9
j_call: TRBJ2-6
cdr3_aa: CASSVDSSGANVLTF
cdr3_nt: TGTGCCAGCAGCGTTGACAGCTCTGGGGCCAACGTCCTGACTTTC

d_call: NA
clone_size: NA
v_call: TRBV7-9
j_call: TRBJ2-5
cdr3_aa: CASSLIQRQETQYF
cdr3_nt: TGTGCCAGCAGCTTAATACAGCGTCAAGAGACCCAGTACTTC

d_call: TRBD1
clone_size: NA
v_call: TRBV5-1
j_call: TRBJ2-7
cdr3_aa: CASSFNWGQGSSYEQYF
cdr3_nt: TGCGCCAGCAGCTTTAATTGGGGACAGGGTAGCTCCTACGAGCAGTACTTC

d_call: NA
clone_size: NA
v_call: TRBV4-3
j_call: TRBJ2-3
cdr3_aa: CASSQDQQRTDTQYF
cdr3_nt: TGCGCCAGCAGCCAAGATCAACAGCGCACAGATACGCAGTATTTT

d_call: NA
clone_size: NA
v_call: TRBV6-1
j_call: TRBJ2-7
cdr3_aa: CASSYRGSYEQYF
cdr3_nt: TGTGCCAGCAGCTACCGTGGGTCCTACGAGCAGTACTTC

d_call: NA
clone_size: NA
v_call: TRBV10-1
j_call: TRBJ2-1
cdr3_aa: CASSESYGKIFFEQFF
cdr3_nt: TGCGCCAGCAGTGAGTCCTACGGGAAGATTTTTTTTGAGCAGTTCTTC

d_call: NA
clone_size: NA
v_call: TRBV6-5
j_call: TRBJ1-1
cdr3_aa: CASSHILNTEAFF
cdr3_nt: TGTGCCAGCAGCCACATCTTGAACACTGAAGCTTTCTTT

d_call: TRBD2
clone_size: NA
v_call: TRBV27
j_call: TRBJ2-7
cdr3_aa: CASSVSGTSGFSPYEQYF
cdr3_nt: TGTGCCAGCAGTGTATCCGGGACTAGCGGTTTCTCCCCCTACGAGCAGTACTTC

d_call: NA
clone_size: NA
v_call: TRBV7-3
j_call: TRBJ2-1
cdr3_aa: CASSLMARPSYNEQFF
cdr3_nt: TGTGCCAGCAGCTTAATGGCCCGTCCTTCGTACAATGAGCAGTTCTTC

d_call: TRBD2
clone_size: NA
v_call: TRBV10-3
j_call: TRBJ2-7
cdr3_aa: CAISGPSSGRDSDEQYF
cdr3_nt: TGTGCCATCAGTGGGCCCAGTAGCGGGAGGGATTCTGACGAGCAGTACTTC

d_call: NA
clone_size: NA
v_call: TRBV30
j_call: TRBJ2-1
cdr3_aa: CAWSVLSYNEQFF
cdr3_nt: TGTGCCTGGAGTGTACTCTCCTACAATGAGCAGTTCTTC

d_call: NA
clone_size: NA
v_call: TRBV6-5
j_call: TRBJ2-7
cdr3_aa: CASSNHLDGSYEQYF
cdr3_nt: TGTGCCAGCAGCAACCATTTGGACGGATCCTACGAGCAGTACTTC

d_call: NA
clone_size: NA
v_call: TRBV29-1
j_call: TRBJ1-2
cdr3_aa: CSVDVGNLGGYTF
cdr3_nt: TGCAGCGTTGATGTGGGGAACCTGGGTGGCTACACCTTC

d_call: NA
clone_size: NA
v_call: TRBV30
j_call: TRBJ1-5
cdr3_aa: CAWSFPRDPSGPQHF
cdr3_nt: TGTGCCTGGAGTTTCCCCCGGGACCCCTCGGGTCCCCAGCATTTT

d_call: TRBD2
clone_size: NA
v_call: TRBV13
j_call: TRBJ2-3
cdr3_aa: CASSLERGRGDTQYF
cdr3_nt: TGTGCCAGCAGCTTAGAACGCGGGAGGGGCGATACGCAGTATTTT

d_call: TRBD2
clone_size: NA
v_call: TRBV15
j_call: TRBJ2-1
cdr3_aa: CATSRAGGPDNEQFF
cdr3_nt: TGTGCCACCAGCAGAGCGGGAGGGCCCGACAATGAGCAGTTCTTC

d_call: NA
clone_size: NA
v_call: TRBV30
j_call: TRBJ2-7
cdr3_aa: CAWSVRIPRVEQYF
cdr3_nt: TGTGCCTGGAGTGTACGGATCCCAAGGGTCGAGCAGTACTTC

d_call: NA
clone_size: NA
v_call: TRBV6-5
j_call: TRBJ1-3
cdr3_aa: CASSYDVGNTIYF
cdr3_nt: TGTGCCAGCAGTTACGACGTTGGAAACACCATATATTTT

d_call: NA
clone_size: NA
v_call: TRBV5-1
j_call: TRBJ2-2
cdr3_aa: CASSLRGNSLTGELFF
cdr3_nt: TGCGCCAGCAGCTTGCGGGGAAACAGTCTAACCGGGGAGCTGTTTTTT

d_call: NA
clone_size: NA
v_call: TRBV7-8
j_call: TRBJ1-2
cdr3_aa: CASSSSGGYGYTF
cdr3_nt: TGTGCCAGCAGCTCTTCGGGGGGCTATGGCTACACCTTC

d_call: NA
clone_size: NA
v_call: TRBV7-7
j_call: TRBJ2-3
cdr3_aa: CASSLTPSDTQYF
cdr3_nt: TGTGCTAGCAGCCTTACCCCGTCAGATACGCAGTATTTT

d_call: NA
clone_size: NA
v_call: TRBV11-3
j_call: TRBJ1-1
cdr3_aa: CASSLMPTGTEAFF
cdr3_nt: TGTGCCAGCAGCTTAATGCCAACGGGCACTGAAGCTTTCTTT

d_call: NA
clone_size: NA
v_call: TRBV11-1
j_call: TRBJ2-1
cdr3_aa: CASSPRQESYNEQFF
cdr3_nt: TGTGCCAGCAGTCCAAGACAGGAGTCCTACAATGAGCAGTTCTTC

d_call: NA
clone_size: once
v_call: TRBV27
j_call: TRBJ1-1
cdr3_aa: CASSFLENTEAFF
cdr3_nt: NA

d_call: NA
clone_size: NA
v_call: TRBV27
j_call: TRBJ2-7
cdr3_aa: CASSSQGEQYF
cdr3_nt: TGTGCCAGCAGTTCGCAGGGAGAGCAGTACTTC

d_call: NA
clone_size: NA
v_call: TRBV7-9
j_call: TRBJ2-1
cdr3_aa: CASSLEVLFNEQFF
cdr3_nt: TGTGCCAGCAGCTTAGAAGTCCTGTTTAATGAGCAGTTCTTC

d_call: TRBD1
clone_size: NA
v_call: TRBV11-1
j_call: TRBJ2-7
cdr3_aa: CASSTTGTGPYEQYF
cdr3_nt: TGTGCCAGCAGCACCACCGGGACAGGGCCCTACGAGCAGTACTTC

d_call: TRBD2
clone_size: NA
v_call: TRBV4-3
j_call: TRBJ2-1
cdr3_aa: CASSQDILAVEQFF
cdr3_nt: TGCGCCAGCAGCCAAGACATACTAGCGGTTGAGCAGTTCTTC

d_call: NA
clone_size: NA
v_call: TRBV15
j_call: TRBJ2-2
cdr3_aa: CATSRDAGNTGELFF
cdr3_nt: TGTGCCACCAGCAGAGATGCAGGGAACACCGGGGAGCTGTTTTTT

d_call: TRBD1
clone_size: NA
v_call: TRBV9
j_call: TRBJ1-1
cdr3_aa: CASSEGQALNTEAFF
cdr3_nt: TGTGCCAGCAGCGAAGGACAGGCGTTGAACACTGAAGCTTTCTTT

d_call: NA
clone_size: NA
v_call: TRBV7-9
j_call: TRBJ2-1
cdr3_aa: CASRERTVVSNEQFF
cdr3_nt: TGTGCCAGCAGAGAAAGGACAGTTGTGAGCAATGAGCAGTTCTTC

d_call: NA
clone_size: NA
v_call: TRBV9
j_call: TRBJ2-2
cdr3_aa: CASNVASGELFF
cdr3_nt: TGTGCCAGCAACGTGGCTTCCGGGGAGCTGTTTTTT

d_call: TRBD1
clone_size: NA
v_call: TRBV28
j_call: TRBJ1-2
cdr3_aa: CASSNRDRVWYGYTF
cdr3_nt: TGTGCCAGCAGTAACCGGGACAGGGTCTGGTATGGCTACACCTTC

d_call: TRBD1
clone_size: few
v_call: TRBV18
j_call: TRBJ2-1
cdr3_aa: CASSHRGSRSSYNEQFF
cdr3_nt: TGTGCCAGCTCACACAGGGGAAGCAGGAGCTCCTACAATGAGCAGTTCTTC

d_call: NA
clone_size: NA
v_call: TRBV27
j_call: TRBJ2-7
cdr3_aa: CASRPALRTYEQYF
cdr3_nt: TGTGCCAGCAGGCCAGCCTTACGAACCTACGAGCAGTACTTC